The source of this T cell receptor (beta chain) is a study of cytomegalovirus exposure and HLA in healthy donors. There are 17 residues in the CDR3. The germline V gene encodes CDR1 WNHNN and CDR2 SYGVQD (reference sequence). Trimming cost V 6 bases and J 5 bases; bases outside gene matches: 17. This clone came up once. The PCR used 60 Vbeta and 13 Jbeta primers. This table comes from immunoSEQ multiplex PCR, and its TCRdb copy is limited to in-frame clones, with some not included. This table holds 180,000 or so clones, roughly 82% found once. Material for sequencing was PBMCs. This TCR was sampled from a man in his forties in good health and CMV-seronegative. The rearrangement joins TRBV10-1 to TRBJ2-5, with 8 bases that match TRBD1. CDR3 amino acids: CASRVPPGRGLAETQYF. The CDR3 DNA is TGCGCCAGCAGGGTGCCCCCTGGCAGGGGGCTTGCGGAGACCCAGTACTTC.